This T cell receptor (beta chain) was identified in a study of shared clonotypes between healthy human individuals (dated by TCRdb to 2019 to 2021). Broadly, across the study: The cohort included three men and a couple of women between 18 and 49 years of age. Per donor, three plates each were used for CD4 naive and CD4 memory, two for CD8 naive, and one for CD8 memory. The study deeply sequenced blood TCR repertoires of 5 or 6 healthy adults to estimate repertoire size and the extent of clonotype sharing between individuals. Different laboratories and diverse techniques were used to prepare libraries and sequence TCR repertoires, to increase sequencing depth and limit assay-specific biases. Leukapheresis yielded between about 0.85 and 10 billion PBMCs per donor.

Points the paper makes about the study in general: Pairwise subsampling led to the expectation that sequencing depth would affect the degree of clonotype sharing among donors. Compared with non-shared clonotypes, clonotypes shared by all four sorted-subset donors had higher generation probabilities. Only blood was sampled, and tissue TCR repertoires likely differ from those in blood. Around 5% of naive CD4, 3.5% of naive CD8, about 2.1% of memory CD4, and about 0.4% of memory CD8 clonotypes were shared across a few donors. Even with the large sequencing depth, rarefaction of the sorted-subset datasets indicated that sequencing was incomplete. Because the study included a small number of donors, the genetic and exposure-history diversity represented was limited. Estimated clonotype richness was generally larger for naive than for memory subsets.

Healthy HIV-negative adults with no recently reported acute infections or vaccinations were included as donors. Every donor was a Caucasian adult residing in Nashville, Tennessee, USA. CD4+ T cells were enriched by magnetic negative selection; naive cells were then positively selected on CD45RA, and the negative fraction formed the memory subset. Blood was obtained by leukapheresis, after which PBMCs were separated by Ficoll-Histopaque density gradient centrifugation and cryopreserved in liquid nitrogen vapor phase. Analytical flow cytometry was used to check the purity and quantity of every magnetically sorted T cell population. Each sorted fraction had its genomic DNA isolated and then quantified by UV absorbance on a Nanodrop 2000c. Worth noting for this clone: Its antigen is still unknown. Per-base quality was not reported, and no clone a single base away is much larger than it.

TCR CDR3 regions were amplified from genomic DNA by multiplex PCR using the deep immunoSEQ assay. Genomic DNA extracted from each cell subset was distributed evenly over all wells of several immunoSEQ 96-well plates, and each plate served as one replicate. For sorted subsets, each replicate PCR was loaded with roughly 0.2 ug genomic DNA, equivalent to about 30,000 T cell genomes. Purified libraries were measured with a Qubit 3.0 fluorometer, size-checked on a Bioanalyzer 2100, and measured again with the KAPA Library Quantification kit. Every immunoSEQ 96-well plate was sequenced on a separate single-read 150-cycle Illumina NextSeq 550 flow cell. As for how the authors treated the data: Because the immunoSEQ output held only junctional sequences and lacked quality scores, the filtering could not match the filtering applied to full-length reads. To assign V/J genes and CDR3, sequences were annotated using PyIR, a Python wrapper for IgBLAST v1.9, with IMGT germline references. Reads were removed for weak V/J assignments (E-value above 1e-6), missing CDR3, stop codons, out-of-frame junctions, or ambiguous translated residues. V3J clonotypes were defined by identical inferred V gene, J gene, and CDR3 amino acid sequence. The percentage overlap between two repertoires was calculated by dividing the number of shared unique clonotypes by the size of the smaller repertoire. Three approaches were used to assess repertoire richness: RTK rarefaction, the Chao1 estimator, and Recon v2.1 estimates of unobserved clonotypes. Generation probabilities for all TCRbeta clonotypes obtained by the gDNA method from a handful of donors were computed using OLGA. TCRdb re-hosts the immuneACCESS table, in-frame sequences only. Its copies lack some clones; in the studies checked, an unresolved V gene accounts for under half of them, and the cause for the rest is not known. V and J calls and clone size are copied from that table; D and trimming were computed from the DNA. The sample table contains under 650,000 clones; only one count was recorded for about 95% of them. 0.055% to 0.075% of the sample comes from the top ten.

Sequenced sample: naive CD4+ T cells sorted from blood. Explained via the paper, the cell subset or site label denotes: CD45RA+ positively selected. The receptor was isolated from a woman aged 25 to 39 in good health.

DNA sequence: TGTGCCAGCAGCTTGGCCGGGCTGGGCTATGAAAAACTGTTTTTT. The encoded protein is CASSLAGLGYEKLFF. This chain joins TRBV5-6 to TRBJ1-4; the D gene is not confidently resolved. The CDR3 runs 15 amino acids, cysteine and phenylalanine included. This entry keeps only the CDR3 DNA: 45 bases, framed from base 1. The V and J ends are trimmed by 0 bases and 6 bases, leaving 12 bases between them. In the germline V gene, CDR1 corresponds to SGHDT and CDR2 to YYEEEE.